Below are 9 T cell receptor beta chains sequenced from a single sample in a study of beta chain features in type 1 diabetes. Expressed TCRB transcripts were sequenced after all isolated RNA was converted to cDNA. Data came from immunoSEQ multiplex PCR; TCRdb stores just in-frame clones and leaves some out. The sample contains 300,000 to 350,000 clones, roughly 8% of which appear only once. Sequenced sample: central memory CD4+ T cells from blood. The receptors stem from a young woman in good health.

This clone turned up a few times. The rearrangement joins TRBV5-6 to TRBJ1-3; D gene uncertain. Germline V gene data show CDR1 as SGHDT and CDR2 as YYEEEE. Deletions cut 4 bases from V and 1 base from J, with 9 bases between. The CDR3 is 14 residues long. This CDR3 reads CASSPSFSGNTIYF. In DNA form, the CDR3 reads TGTGCCAGCAGCCCATCCTTTTCTGGAAACACCATATATTTT.

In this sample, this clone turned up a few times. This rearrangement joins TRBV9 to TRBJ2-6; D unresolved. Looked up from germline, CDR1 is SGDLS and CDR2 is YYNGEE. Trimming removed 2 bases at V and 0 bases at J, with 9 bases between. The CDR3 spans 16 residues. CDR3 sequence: CASSVFYSSGANVLTF. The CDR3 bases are TGTGCCAGCAGCGTCTTTTACAGCTCTGGGGCCAACGTCCTGACTTTC.

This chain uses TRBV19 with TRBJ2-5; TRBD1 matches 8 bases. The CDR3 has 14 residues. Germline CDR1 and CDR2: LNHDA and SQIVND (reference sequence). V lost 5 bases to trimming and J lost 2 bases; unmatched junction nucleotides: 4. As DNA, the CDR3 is TGTGCCAGTAGTCACAGGGGGAATCAAGAGACCCAGTACTTC. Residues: CASSHRGNQETQYF. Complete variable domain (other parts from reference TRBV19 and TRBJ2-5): DGGITQSPKYLFRKEGQNVTLSCEQNLNHDAMYWYRQDPGQGLRLIYYSQIVNDFQKGDIAEGYSVSREKKESFPLTVTSAQKNPTAFYLCASSHRGNQETQYFGPGTRLLVL.

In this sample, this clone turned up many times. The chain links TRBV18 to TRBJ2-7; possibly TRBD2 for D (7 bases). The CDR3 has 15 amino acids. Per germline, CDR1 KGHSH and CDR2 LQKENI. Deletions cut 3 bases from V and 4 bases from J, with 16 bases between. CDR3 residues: CASSPVGEGEYEQYF. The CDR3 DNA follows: TGTGCCAGCTCACCCGTCGGGGAGGGGGAATACGAGCAGTACTTC.

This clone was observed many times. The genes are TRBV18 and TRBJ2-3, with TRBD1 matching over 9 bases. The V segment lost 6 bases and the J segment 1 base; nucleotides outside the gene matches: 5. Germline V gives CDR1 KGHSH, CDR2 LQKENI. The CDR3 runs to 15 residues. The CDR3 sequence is CASSEWTGGTDTQYF. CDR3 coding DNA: TGTGCCAGCTCGGAATGGACAGGGGGCACAGATACGCAGTATTTT.

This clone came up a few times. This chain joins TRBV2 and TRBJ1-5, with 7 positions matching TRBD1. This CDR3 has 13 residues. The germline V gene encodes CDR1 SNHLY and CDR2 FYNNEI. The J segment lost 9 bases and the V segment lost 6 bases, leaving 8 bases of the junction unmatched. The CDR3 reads CASRRQGTRPQHF. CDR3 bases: TGTGCCAGCAGGAGACAGGGAACGCGGCCCCAGCATTTT.

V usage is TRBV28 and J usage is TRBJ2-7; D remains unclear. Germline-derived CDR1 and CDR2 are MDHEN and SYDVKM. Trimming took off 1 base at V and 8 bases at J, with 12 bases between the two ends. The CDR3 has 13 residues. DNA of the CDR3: TGTGCCAGCAGTTTATTAGATCCGGCGCAGCAGTACTTC. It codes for CASSLLDPAQQYF.

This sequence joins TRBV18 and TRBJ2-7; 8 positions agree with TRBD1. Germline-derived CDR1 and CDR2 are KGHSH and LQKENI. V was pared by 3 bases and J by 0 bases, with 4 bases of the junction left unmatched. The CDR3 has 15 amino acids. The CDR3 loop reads CASSPGQEYSYEQYF. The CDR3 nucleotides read TGTGCCAGCTCACCGGGACAGGAGTACTCCTACGAGCAGTACTTC. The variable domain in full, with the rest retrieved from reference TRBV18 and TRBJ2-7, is NAGVMQNPRHLVRRRGQEARLRCSPMKGHSHVYWYRQLPEEGLKFMVYLQKENIIDESGMPKERFSAEFPKEGPSILRIQQVVRGDSAAYFCASSPGQEYSYEQYFGPGTRLTVT.

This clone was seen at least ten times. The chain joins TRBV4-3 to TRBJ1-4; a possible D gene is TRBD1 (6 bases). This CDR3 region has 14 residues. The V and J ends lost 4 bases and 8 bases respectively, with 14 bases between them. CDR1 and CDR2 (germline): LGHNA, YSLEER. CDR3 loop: CASSPRGSVEKLFF. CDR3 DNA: TGCGCCAGCAGCCCTAGGGGGTCGGTAGAAAAACTGTTTTTT.